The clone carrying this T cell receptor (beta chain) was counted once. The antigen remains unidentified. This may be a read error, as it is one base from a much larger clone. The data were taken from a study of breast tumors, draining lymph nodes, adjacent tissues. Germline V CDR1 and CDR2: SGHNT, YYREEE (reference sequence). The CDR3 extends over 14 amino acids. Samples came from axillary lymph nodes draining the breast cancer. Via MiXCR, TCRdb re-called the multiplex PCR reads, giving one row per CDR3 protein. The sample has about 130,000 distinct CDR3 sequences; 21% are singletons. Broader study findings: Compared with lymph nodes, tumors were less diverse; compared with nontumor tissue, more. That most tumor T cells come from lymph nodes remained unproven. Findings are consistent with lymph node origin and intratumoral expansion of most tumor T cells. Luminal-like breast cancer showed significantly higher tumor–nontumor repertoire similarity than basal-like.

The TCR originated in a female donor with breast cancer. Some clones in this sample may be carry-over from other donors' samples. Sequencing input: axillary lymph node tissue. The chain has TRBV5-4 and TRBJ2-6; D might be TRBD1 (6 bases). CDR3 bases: TGTGCCAGCGGCTTGGCAGGGGAGGCCAACGTCCTGACTTTC. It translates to CASGLAGEANVLTF.